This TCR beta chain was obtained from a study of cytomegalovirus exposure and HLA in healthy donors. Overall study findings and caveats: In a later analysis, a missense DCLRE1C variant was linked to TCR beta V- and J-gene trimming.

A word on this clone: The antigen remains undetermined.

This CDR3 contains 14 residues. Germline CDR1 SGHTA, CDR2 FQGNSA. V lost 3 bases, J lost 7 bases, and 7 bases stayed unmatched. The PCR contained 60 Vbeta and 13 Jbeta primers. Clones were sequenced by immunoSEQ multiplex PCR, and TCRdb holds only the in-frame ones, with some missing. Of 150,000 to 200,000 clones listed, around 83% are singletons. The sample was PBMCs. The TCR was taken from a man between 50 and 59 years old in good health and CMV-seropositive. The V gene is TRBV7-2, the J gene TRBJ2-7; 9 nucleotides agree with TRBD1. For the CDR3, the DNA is TGTGCCAGCAGCTTTTGGACAGGGGAGCAAGAGCAGTACTTC. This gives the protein CASSFWTGEQEQYF.